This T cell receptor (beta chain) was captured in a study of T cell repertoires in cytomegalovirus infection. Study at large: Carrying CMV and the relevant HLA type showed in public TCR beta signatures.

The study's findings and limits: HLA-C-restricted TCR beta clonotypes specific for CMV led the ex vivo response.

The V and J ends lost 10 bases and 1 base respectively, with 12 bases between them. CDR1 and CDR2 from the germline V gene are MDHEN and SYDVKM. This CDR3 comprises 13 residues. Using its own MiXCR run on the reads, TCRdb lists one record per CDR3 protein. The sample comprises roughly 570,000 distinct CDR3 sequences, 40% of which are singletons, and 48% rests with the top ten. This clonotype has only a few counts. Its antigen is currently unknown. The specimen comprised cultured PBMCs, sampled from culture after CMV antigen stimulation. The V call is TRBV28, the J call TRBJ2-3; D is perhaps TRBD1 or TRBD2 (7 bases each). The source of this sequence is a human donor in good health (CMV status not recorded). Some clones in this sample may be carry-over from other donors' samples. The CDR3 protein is CATQGGGTDTQYF. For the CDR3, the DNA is TGTGCCACCCAGGGGGGGGGCACAGATACGCAGTATTTT.